This T cell receptor beta chain was found in a study of blood T cell repertoires in COVID-19 (dated by TCRdb to the early 2020s). General notes on the study: The collaborator samples originated in the United States, Italy and Spain and spanned the acute and convalescent phases of COVID-19. Where available, HLA class I and class II types were obtained from metadata supplied by the sample provider rather than from assay-based typing. Samples came from the ongoing ImmuneRACE study (first 160 participants) plus 1,254 subjects from 6 global collaborators. The repertoires were released in a freely available public database intended as a resource for research on the immune response to SARS-CoV-2. The material from the prospective study consisted of cDNA or gDNA derived from T cells, B-cell-depleted T cells, or PBMCs. A de-identified subject ID, COVID-19 status, age in years and sex were almost always included in the sample metadata. Subjects who had been exposed to COVID-19, were actively infected with it, or had recovered from it provided the deeply sampled blood TCRbeta repertoires that made up the dataset. Overall study outcomes, separate from this receptor: The quantity of clinical and demographic metadata differed by source and by participant and was supplied without curation.

The immunoSEQ Assay, a bias-controlled multiplex PCR, was used to amplify TCRbeta CDR3 regions from genomic DNA. The published analysis was carried out like this. Within the assay, amplification of reference gene primers was used to estimate how many nucleated cells each sample contained. To quantify the absolute abundance of each unique TCRbeta CDR3 rearrangement, sequence reads were collapsed and filtered. For each sample, productive Simpson clonality was calculated by taking the square root of Simpson's diversity index across productive rearrangements. This is the immuneACCESS table as TCRdb keeps it, with only in-frame sequences that have V and J called. A part of the clones is gone; compared with another copy, unresolved V genes explain less than half, and the rest is unexplained. V, J and clone size were drawn from that table, and D and trimming were deduced from the DNA. This sample gives 250,000 to 300,000 clones in total; around 92% of them show up just once. The leading ten clones occupy roughly 11% of the sample.

At one collaborating source in Seattle, patients were enrolled during active infection and were followed longitudinally through the course of disease. The collaborating institutions used their own protocols to collect whole blood in K2EDTA tubes. Collaborator samples were shipped for TCRbeta analysis as frozen whole blood, isolated PBMCs, or DNA extracted from either sample type. V has 9 bases trimmed and J has 9 bases trimmed; junction bases matching no gene number 7. The CDR3 goes from the cysteine to the phenylalanine over 12 residues. The sequence is cut down to CDR3 DNA, 36 bases in frame from base 1. From the germline V gene (reference sequence), CDR1 is LNHDA and CDR2 is SQIVND. A word on this clone: Its antigen remains unidentified. Base qualities are not recorded, but no much larger clone differs from it by a single base.

Specimen: peripheral blood. The rearrangement joined TRBV19 to TRBJ1-5; 8 central nucleotides agree with TRBD1. This clonotype was obtained from a woman younger than 45 with COVID-19, enrolled during active disease. For the CDR3, the sequence is CASRDRYVPQHF. The bases read TGTGCCAGCCGGGACAGGTATGTGCCCCAGCATTTT.